This TCR beta chain appears in the sequencing data of a study of blood T cell repertoires in COVID-19. For the study at large: The samples span acute and convalescent COVID-19 from the United States, Italy and Spain. PBMCs, B-cell-depleted T cells, or T cells were the source of the cDNA or gDNA that made up the material.

This clone was observed a handful of times. Per the study methods: Reference gene primer amplification gave nucleated cell count estimates. This table comes from immunoSEQ multiplex PCR, and its TCRdb copy is limited to in-frame clones, with some not included. V, J and clone size are those of that table, while D and trimming were read from the DNA. Among 120,000 or so clones, roughly 90% were seen once, and the ten largest hold less than 5%. Sequencing used peripheral blood. This clonotype was obtained from a man between 35 and 55 years old with acute or convalescent COVID-19.

CDR3 region: CATSRDLGRGETQYF. The CDR3, as DNA: TGTGCCACCAGCAGAGATCTAGGCAGGGGGGAGACCCAGTACTTC. This chain joins TRBV15 and TRBJ2-5; 7 bases align to TRBD1. The trim removed 0 bases at V and 5 bases at J, leaving 6 bases unmatched. This CDR3 region has 15 residues. Germline values: CDR1 LNHNV, CDR2 YYDKDF (reference sequence).